The sequence of this TCR beta chain was determined in a study of CD8 T cell repertoires and HIV-1 epitope variants. On the study more broadly: Separate wells received one of Twenty-five Gag or Nef variant peptides. Tested: three Gag epitope families, Nef HW9 and YT9. Cultures ran more than nine days, with IL-2, IL-7 and IL-15 added on days 3 and 7.

Measured with immunoSEQ multiplex PCR; TCRdb has only the in-frame clones, and not every one. This sample yields 90,000 or so clones, of which roughly 80% are seen a single time; around a quarter belongs to the top ten. General study points: No clonotypes responded to the TAALDMSHF plasma variant; about 5 recognized KF9, one HW9.

Trimming removed 4 bases from V and 1 base from J; junction bases left unmatched: 5. Per the germline V gene, CDR1 is LNHDA and CDR2 is SQIVND (reference sequence). There are 15 residues in the CDR3. This clone was found many times. What it recognizes is unknown. The sequence derives from a male donor with HIV. The sample comprised uncultured baseline CD8+ T cells from peripheral blood mononuclear cells (PBMCs). The rearrangement links TRBV19 to TRBJ1-1; 8 nucleotides match TRBD1. CDR3 DNA sequence: TGTGCCAGTAGTACCGACAGGGGACGGAACACTGAAGCTTTCTTT. It specifies CASSTDRGRNTEAFF. The full variable domain, its missing parts supplied by reference TRBV19 and TRBJ1-1, is DGGITQSPKYLFRKEGQNVTLSCEQNLNHDAMYWYRQDPGQGLRLIYYSQIVNDFQKGDIAEGYSVSREKKESFPLTVTSAQKNPTAFYLCASSTDRGRNTEAFFGQGTRLTVV.